The source of this TCR beta chain is a study of CXCR3-negative and CXCR3-positive naive CD8 T cells. Whole-study findings and limits: CXCR3-positive naive cells carried more hydrophobic TRB CDR3s than CXCR3-negative naive cells did. Diversity proved comparably high across both naive subsets and much lower in memory CD8+ cells. Fresh PBMCs went into most assays, and CXCR3 expression partly declined after cryopreservation. The study inferred TCR strength from TRB CDR3 properties and found comparable surface CD5 between naive subsets.

The CDR3 is 18 amino acids. CDR1 is MDHEN, CDR2 SYDVKM, per germline. Regarding this clonotype: Its antigen is as yet unknown.

Using triplicate sorts, some 300,000 cells were collected each time from every CD8+ T cell subset. Carrying UMI labels, the TRB cDNA libraries were prepared through 5' RACE. Each CDR3 protein gets one entry in TCRdb, which reprocessed the 5' RACE reads and gives no DNA. The repertoire table contains about 89,000 distinct CDR3 sequences. V gene TRBV28 combines with J gene TRBJ2-7; TCRdb reports TRBD2, a call that lacks DNA to check it against. This TCR came from a human donor in good health. Some clones in this sample may be carry-over from other donors' samples. The sample comprised naive CXCR3+ CD8+ T cells from blood. Subset described: CD45RO-CCR7+CD27+CD95- naive CD8+ T cells expressing CXCR3 (TNR3+). The CDR3 region is CASSSRYSTTGLVYEQYF.